The 28 T cell receptor beta chains in this list originate from one sample, sequenced in a study of blood T cells in healthy people across ages. Alongside a J-beta primer mix, a sample-barcoded 5' primer served in a second PCR lasting about 7 to 11 cycles. TCRdb analysed the 5' RACE reads with MiXCR anew, one entry per CDR3 protein. The sample lists 600,000 to 650,000 distinct CDR3 sequences, around 54% occurring once. The sequenced material came from blood. The source is a man aged 60 to 69 in good health.

This chain links TRBV2 with TRBJ2-1, with 7 bases fitting TRBD1. V lost 5 bases and J lost 6; bases outside the gene matches: 4. CDR3 length: 13 amino acids. The germline CDR1 and CDR2 sequences are SNHLY and FYNNEI. The CDR3 DNA is TGTGCCAGCAGTAACACAGGGGTCAATGAGCAGTTCTTC. Translating gives CASSNTGVNEQFF.

The chain couples TRBV20-1 to TRBJ1-1; D not resolved. V lost 3 bases, J lost 1 base, and 15 bases lay in between. Germline loops: CDR1 DFQATT, CDR2 SNEGSKA (reference sequence). This CDR3 has 15 residues. The CDR3 loop reads CSASPAGTRNTEAFF. The CDR3 DNA reads as TGCAGTGCTAGCCCTGCCGGCACTCGGAACACTGAAGCTTTCTTT.

The chain couples TRBV10-3 to TRBJ2-7; 9 bases line up with TRBD2. V was pared by 3 bases and J by 7 bases, with 10 bases of the junction left unmatched. The CDR3 sequence is 15 residues long. Germline V gene data show CDR1 as ENHRY and CDR2 as SYGVKD. This CDR3 reads CAISDKAGGPGEQYF. As DNA, the CDR3 is TGTGCCATCAGTGACAAGGCGGGGGGGCCGGGGGAGCAGTACTTC.

This chain joins TRBV20-1 and TRBJ2-5; no firm D call. V lost 3 bases and J 3 bases, leaving 5 bases between the germline ends. Germline V gene sequence: CDR1 DFQATT, CDR2 SNEGSKA (reference sequence). The CDR3 is 11 residues long. The CDR3 bases are TGCAGTGCTAGCCAGGAAGAGACCCAGTACTTC. As protein: CSASQEETQYF.

The chain employs TRBV20-1 and TRBJ1-2, with a weak D call TRBD1 (6 bases). Germline-derived CDR1 and CDR2 are DFQATT and SNEGSKA (reference sequence). The V gene lost 6 bases and the J gene lost 5 bases, with 25 bases spanning the gap. The CDR3 has 16 residues. This CDR3 reads CSAPRAGVSSWYGYTF. The CDR3 DNA is TGCAGTGCCCCCCGGGCAGGGGTCTCGTCGTGGTATGGCTACACCTTC.

The gene calls are TRBV5-5 and TRBJ2-1; no clear D gene. V was shortened by 3 bases and J by 7 bases, with 11 bases between the two germline ends. Germline lookup yields CDR1 SGHKS and CDR2 YYEKEE (reference sequence). The length of the CDR3 is 13 residues. CDR3: CASSWAWLNEQFF. The CDR3 nucleotides read TGTGCCAGCAGCTGGGCCTGGTTGAATGAGCAGTTCTTC. The entire variable domain, with the rest obtained from reference TRBV5-5 and TRBJ2-1, is as follows: DAGVTQSPTHLIKTRGQQVTLRCSPISGHKSVSWYQQVLGQGPQFIFQYYEKEERGRGNFPDRFSARQFPNYSSELNVNALLLGDSALYLCASSWAWLNEQFFGPGTRLTVL.

The V call is TRBV6-6, the J call TRBJ2-7; D ambiguous. V was trimmed by 0 bases and J by 7 bases, leaving 10 bases between them. There are 13 residues in the CDR3. The germline V gene has CDR1 MNHNY and CDR2 SVGAGI (reference sequence). The CDR3 loop is CASSYSVWAEQYF. The DNA of the CDR3 is TGTGCCAGCAGTTACTCAGTTTGGGCTGAGCAGTACTTC.

This clonotype was found a few times. The gene calls are TRBV6-5 and TRBJ2-7; D may be TRBD1 (6 bases). The CDR3 length is 16 residues. The ends were cut back, 0 bases at V and 5 bases at J, with 17 bases in the middle. Germline values: CDR1 MNHEY, CDR2 SVGAGI. The CDR3 DNA reads as TGTGCCAGCAGTTACTCGAGTACAGGGTCCTTTAACGAGCAGTACTTC. It is translated as CASSYSSTGSFNEQYF.

This chain connects TRBV20-1 to TRBJ2-3; a weak D match, TRBD1 (5 bases). CDR1 and CDR2 from the germline V gene are DFQATT and SNEGSKA (reference sequence). V was shortened by 8 bases and J by 3 bases, with 18 bases between the two germline ends. CDR3 length: 14 amino acids. DNA for the CDR3: TGCAGTCCTTCCCCAGGGTCGATTACAGATACGCAGTATTTT. Protein product: CSPSPGSITDTQYF.

The chain combines TRBV4-1 with TRBJ2-5, with D hard to call. CDR3 length: 16 amino acids. Germline CDR1 reads MGHRA; CDR2 reads YSYEKL. V lost 1 base to trimming and J lost 2 bases, with 14 bases between them. The CDR3 is CASSQGAGPRQETQYF. The CDR3 DNA is TGCGCCAGCAGCCAAGGTGCCGGTCCAAGGCAAGAGACCCAGTACTTC.

A single count supports this clonotype. The V and J genes are TRBV3-1 and TRBJ2-5; 9 nucleotides line up with TRBD1. Judging by the DNA end, TRBJ2-7 fits better; the J call may be wrong. CDR1 is LGHDT and CDR2 is YNNKEL in the germline V gene (reference sequence). CDR3 size: 17 residues. The CDR3 sequence: CASSQGNPGQGGYEQYF. The CDR3 nucleotides read TGTGCCAGCAGCCAAGGGAACCCGGGACAGGGAGGGTACGAGCAGTACTTC.

V and J are TRBV29-1 and TRBJ2-2; possibly TRBD2 for D (5 bases). The CDR3 runs to 14 residues. The ends were cut back, 3 bases at V and 1 base at J, with 9 bases in the middle. Germline V gene data show CDR1 as SQVTM and CDR2 as ANQGSEA. CDR3 DNA: TGCAGCGTTGATCGGGGATGGAACACCGGGGAGCTGTTTTTT. This sequence encodes CSVDRGWNTGELFF.

The chain employs TRBV7-9 and TRBJ2-1, with D unresolved. The CDR3 sequence is 13 residues long. The germline V and J ends were trimmed by 0 bases and 15 bases, with 15 bases remaining between them. Germline V gene lookup returns CDR1 SEHNR and CDR2 FQNEAQ (reference sequence). CDR3 residues: CASSLAIAAHPFF. The CDR3 coding sequence is TGTGCCAGCAGCTTAGCGATAGCAGCTCATCCGTTCTTC.

About this clonotype: A much larger clone is a single base away; this may be a read error. The chain is built from TRBV3-1 and TRBJ2-7; 8 positions agree with TRBD2. This CDR3 spans 12 amino acids. The germline gives CDR1 LGHDT, CDR2 YNNKEL (reference sequence). V trimming: 1 base; J trimming: 9 bases; junction bases outside the gene matches: 2. CDR3 residues: CASSQALAGQYF. The CDR3 nucleotides read TGTGCCAGCAGCCAAGCGCTAGCGGGGCAGTACTTC.

The chain recombines TRBV6-6 with TRBJ1-1, with 9 bases fitting TRBD1. Trimming at V came to 6 bases and at J to 8 bases, leaving 4 bases not matched to a gene. The CDR3 is 12 residues long. Per germline, CDR1 MNHNY and CDR2 SVGAGI (reference sequence). CDR3 in amino acids: CASRSGTGEAFF. The CDR3 region has the DNA TGTGCCAGCAGGTCGGGGACAGGGGAAGCTTTCTTT.

The chain has TRBV20-1 and TRBJ1-2; D unresolved. With 2 bases removed from V and 4 bases from J, the gap between germline ends came to 14 bases. Germline V gene lookup returns CDR1 DFQATT and CDR2 SNEGSKA (reference sequence). This CDR3 comprises 14 residues. CDR3 DNA sequence: TGCAGTGCTAGATGGGAGTTATCGCCCTATGGCTACACCTTC. Translation gives CSARWELSPYGYTF.

This clonotype was recorded only once. This chain joins TRBV28 and TRBJ1-6; TRBD1 is a possible D gene (6 bases). Germline CDR1 is MDHEN and CDR2 is SYDVKM. V gave up 6 bases and J gave up 0 bases, with 24 bases separating them. The CDR3 is made up of 20 amino acids. CDR3 residues: CASSQRGAGVSGSYNSPLHF. As DNA, the CDR3 is TGTGCCAGCAGCCAAAGGGGCGCAGGGGTTTCGGGCTCCTATAATTCACCCCTCCACTTT.

The V call is TRBV20-1, the J call TRBJ2-7; 11 positions match TRBD2. The CDR3 spans 15 residues. The germline gives CDR1 DFQATT, CDR2 SNEGSKA (reference sequence). The V segment lost 2 bases and the J segment 2 bases; nucleotides outside the gene matches: 5. This chain's CDR3 is CSARKVAGGTYEQYF. The CDR3 bases are TGCAGTGCTAGAAAGGTAGCGGGGGGGACCTACGAGCAGTACTTC.

About this clonotype itself: At one boundary the junction diverges from the germline segment, which might be a read error. This chain uses TRBV4-1 with TRBJ1-4; 11 bases agree with TRBD1. The CDR3 is 16 residues long. CDR1 MGHRA and CDR2 YSYEKL come from the germline V gene. The DNA of the CDR3 is TGCGCCAGCGGCCAAGATAGCGGGACAGGGGGTGAAAAACTGTTTTTT. Its protein product is CASGQDSGTGGEKLFF.

The chain recombines TRBV20-1 with TRBJ1-4, with 8 nucleotides matching TRBD1. The CDR3 is 16 amino acids. V dropped 6 bases and J dropped 4; count of bases not matched to a gene: 13. From germline, CDR1 is DFQATT and CDR2 SNEGSKA (reference sequence). CDR3 sequence: CSARRAGGGDNEKLFF. The CDR3 nucleotides read TGCAGTGCCCGCCGTGCAGGGGGCGGTGATAATGAAAAACTGTTTTTT.

The genes are TRBV7-2 and TRBJ1-1; D unclear. Germline values: CDR1 SGHTA, CDR2 FQGNSA. V lost 2 bases, J lost 1 base, and 11 bases lay in between. There are 15 residues in the CDR3. DNA of the CDR3: TGTGCCAGCAGCTTAACCCCCTGGGAGAACACTGAAGCTTTCTTT. Translating it yields CASSLTPWENTEAFF.

This clonotype was recorded a few times. The chain employs TRBV6-5 and TRBJ2-5, with a tentative D call TRBD1 (5 bases). Judging by the DNA end, TRBJ2-7 fits better; the J call may be wrong. CDR3 length equals 13 residues. The germline V gene has CDR1 MNHEY and CDR2 SVGAGI. The CDR3 region has the DNA TGTGCCAGCAGTTACTCCAGGGCCAACGAGCAGTACTTC. Translated, it gives CASSYSRANEQYF.

The V call is TRBV7-2, the J call TRBJ1-2; TRBD1 aligns across 7 bases. The V gene end was trimmed by 7 bases and the J gene end by 4 bases; junction bases not matched to a gene: 12. Germline-derived CDR1 and CDR2 are SGHTA and FQGNSA. This CDR3 is 15 amino acids long. CDR3 sequence reads: CASTPGAGGPYGYTF. For the CDR3, the DNA is TGTGCCAGCACCCCAGGGGCAGGGGGTCCCTATGGCTACACCTTC.

The chain's CDR3 is CASSGLGATDTQYF. The CDR3 nucleotides read TGTGCCAGCAGCGGACTGGGGGCCACAGATACGCAGTATTTT. The gene calls are TRBV2 and TRBJ2-3; possibly TRBD1 for D (6 bases). Germline CDR1 reads SNHLY; CDR2 reads FYNNEI. Trimming took 6 bases from V and 2 from J, leaving 12 bases between them. The CDR3 covers 14 residues.

V is TRBV15 and J is TRBJ1-5; tentative D call: TRBD1 (5 bases). The V gene lost 0 bases and the J gene lost 4 bases, with 16 bases spanning the gap. Germline lookup yields CDR1 LNHNV and CDR2 YYDKDF (reference sequence). This CDR3 comprises 17 residues. The CDR3 loop is CATSRDLGSGKNQPQHF. In DNA form, the CDR3 reads TGTGCCACCAGCAGAGATTTGGGGTCAGGGAAAAATCAGCCCCAGCATTTT. The complete variable domain, with remaining parts taken from reference TRBV15 and TRBJ1-5, reads DAMVIQNPRYQVTQFGKPVTLSCSQTLNHNVMYWYQQKSSQAPKLLFHYYDKDFNNEADTPDNFQSRRPNTSFCFLDIRSPGLGDTAMYLCATSRDLGSGKNQPQHFGDGTRLSIL.

The rearrangement links TRBV5-1 to TRBJ2-5; 8 positions agree with TRBD1. The J call is in doubt because the DNA end fits TRBJ2-7 better. In germline, CDR1 is SGHRS, CDR2 YFSETQ. The CDR3 sequence is 14 residues long. CDR3: CASSADRELDEQYF. The CDR3 region has the DNA TGCGCCAGCAGCGCGGACAGGGAGTTAGACGAGCAGTACTTC.

The rearrangement joins TRBV20-1 to TRBJ2-1; D is ambiguous. Trimming pared 5 bases from V and 5 bases from J, leaving 13 bases between. The CDR3 length is 13 residues. The germline gives CDR1 DFQATT, CDR2 SNEGSKA (reference sequence). CDR3 sequence: CSAGMGGNNEQFF. CDR3 DNA: TGCAGTGCTGGGATGGGCGGTAACAATGAGCAGTTCTTC.

This clonotype was counted a few times. This chain joins TRBV5-1 and TRBJ1-4, with a weak D call TRBD1 (5 bases). The CDR3 is 13 amino acids. CDR1 and CDR2 (germline): SGHRS, YFSETQ. V dropped 4 bases and J dropped 5 bases, with 9 bases sitting between them. The CDR3 sequence: CASSVRQNEKLFF. DNA of the CDR3: TGCGCCAGCAGCGTCCGACAGAATGAAAAACTGTTTTTT.